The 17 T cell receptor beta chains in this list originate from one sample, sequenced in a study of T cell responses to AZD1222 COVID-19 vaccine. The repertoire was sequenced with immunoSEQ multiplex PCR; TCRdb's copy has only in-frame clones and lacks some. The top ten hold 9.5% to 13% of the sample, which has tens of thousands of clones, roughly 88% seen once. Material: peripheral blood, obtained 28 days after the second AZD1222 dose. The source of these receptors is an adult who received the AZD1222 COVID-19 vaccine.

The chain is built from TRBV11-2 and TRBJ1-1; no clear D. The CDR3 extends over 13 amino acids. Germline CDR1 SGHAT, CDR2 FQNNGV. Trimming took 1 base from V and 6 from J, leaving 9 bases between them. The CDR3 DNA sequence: TGTGCCAGCAGCTTAGGGACTCTAGCTGAAGCTTTCTTT. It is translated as CASSLGTLAEAFF.

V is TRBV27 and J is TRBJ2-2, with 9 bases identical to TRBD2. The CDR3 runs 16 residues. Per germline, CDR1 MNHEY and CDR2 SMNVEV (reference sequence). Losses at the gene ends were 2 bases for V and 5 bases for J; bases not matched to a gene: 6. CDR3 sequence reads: CASSLASGGKTGELFF. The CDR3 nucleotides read TGTGCCAGCAGTTTAGCGAGCGGGGGGAAGACCGGGGAGCTGTTTTTT.

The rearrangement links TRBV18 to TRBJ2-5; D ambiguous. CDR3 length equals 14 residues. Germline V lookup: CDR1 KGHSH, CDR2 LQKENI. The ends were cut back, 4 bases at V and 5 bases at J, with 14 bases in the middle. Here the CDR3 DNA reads TGTGCCAGCTCACTAAACTGGGGTGAGGAGACCCAGTACTTC. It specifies CASSLNWGEETQYF.

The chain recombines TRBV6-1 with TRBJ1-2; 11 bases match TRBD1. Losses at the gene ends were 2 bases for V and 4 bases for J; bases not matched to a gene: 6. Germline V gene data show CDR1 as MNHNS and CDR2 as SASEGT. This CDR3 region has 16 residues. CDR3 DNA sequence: TGTGCCAGCAGTGAAAGGGGGGACAGGGGGTTCTATGGCTACACCTTC. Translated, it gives CASSERGDRGFYGYTF.

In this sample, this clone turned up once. In DNA, the CDR3 is TGTGCCTGGAGTGTAGGGTTGCAGGGCCCTTATGGCTACACCTTC. This translates into CAWSVGLQGPYGYTF. This chain connects TRBV30 to TRBJ1-2; D perhaps matches TRBD1 (5 bases). Germline lookup yields CDR1 GTSNPN and CDR2 SVGIG (reference sequence). The CDR3 totals 15 residues. Trimming cost V 0 bases and J 5 bases, with 16 bases left between them.

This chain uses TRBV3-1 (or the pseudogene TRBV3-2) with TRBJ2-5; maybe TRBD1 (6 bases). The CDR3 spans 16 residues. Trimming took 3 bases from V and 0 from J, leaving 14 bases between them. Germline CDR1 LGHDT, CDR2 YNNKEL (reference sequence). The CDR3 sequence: CASSHALRDNQETQYF. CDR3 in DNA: TGTGCCAGCAGCCACGCCCTCCGGGACAACCAAGAGACCCAGTACTTC.

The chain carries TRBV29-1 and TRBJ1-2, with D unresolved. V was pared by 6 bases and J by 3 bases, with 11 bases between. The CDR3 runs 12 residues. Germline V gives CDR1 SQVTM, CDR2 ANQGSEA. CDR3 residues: CSVPDSDYGYTF. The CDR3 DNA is TGCAGCGTCCCGGACTCGGACTATGGCTACACCTTC.

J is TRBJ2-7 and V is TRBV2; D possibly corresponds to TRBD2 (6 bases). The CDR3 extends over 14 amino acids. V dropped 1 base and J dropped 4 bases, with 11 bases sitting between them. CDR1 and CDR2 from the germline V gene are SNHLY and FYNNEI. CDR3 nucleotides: TGTGCCAGCAGTGAAGGAGGGAGGCCATACGAGCAGTACTTC. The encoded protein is CASSEGGRPYEQYF.

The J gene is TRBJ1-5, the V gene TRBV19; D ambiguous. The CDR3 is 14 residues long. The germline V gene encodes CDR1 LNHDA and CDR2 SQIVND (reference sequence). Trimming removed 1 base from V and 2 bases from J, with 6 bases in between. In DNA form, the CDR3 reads TGTGCCAGTAGTATAGCCGACCGCAATCAGCCCCAGCATTTT. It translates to CASSIADRNQPQHF.

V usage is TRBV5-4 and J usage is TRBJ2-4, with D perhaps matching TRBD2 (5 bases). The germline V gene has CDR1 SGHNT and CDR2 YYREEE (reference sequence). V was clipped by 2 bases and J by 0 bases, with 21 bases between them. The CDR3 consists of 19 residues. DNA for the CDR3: TGTGCCAGCAGCTTTTCGACCTTGGGGAGAGGGCTAGCCAAAAACATTCAGTACTTC. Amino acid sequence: CASSFSTLGRGLAKNIQYF.

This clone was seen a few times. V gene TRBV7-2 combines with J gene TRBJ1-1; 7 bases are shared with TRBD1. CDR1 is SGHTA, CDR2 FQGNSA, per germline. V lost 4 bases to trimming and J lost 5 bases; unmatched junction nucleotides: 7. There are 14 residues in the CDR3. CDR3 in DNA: TGTGCCAGCAGCTCCGGACAGGACTGGACTGAAGCTTTCTTT. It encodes CASSSGQDWTEAFF.

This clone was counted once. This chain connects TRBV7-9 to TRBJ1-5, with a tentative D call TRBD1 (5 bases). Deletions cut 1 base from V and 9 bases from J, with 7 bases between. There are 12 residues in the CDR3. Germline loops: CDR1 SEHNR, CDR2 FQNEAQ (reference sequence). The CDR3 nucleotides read TGTGCCAGCAGCTTAGTGGGGGGGCCCCAGCATTTT. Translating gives CASSLVGGPQHF. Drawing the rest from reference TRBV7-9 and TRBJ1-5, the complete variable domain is DTGVSQNPRHKITKRGQNVTFRCDPISEHNRLYWYRQTLGQGPEFLTYFQNEAQLEKSRLLSDRFSAERPKGSFSTLEIQRTEQGDSAMYLCASSLVGGPQHFGDGTRLSIL.

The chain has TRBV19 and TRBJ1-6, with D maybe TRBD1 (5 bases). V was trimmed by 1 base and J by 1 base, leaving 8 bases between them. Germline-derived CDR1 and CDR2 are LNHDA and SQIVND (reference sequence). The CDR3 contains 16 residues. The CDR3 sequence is CASSIVGQSYNSPLHF. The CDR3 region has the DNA TGTGCCAGTAGTATAGTCGGACAATCCTATAATTCACCCCTCCACTTT.

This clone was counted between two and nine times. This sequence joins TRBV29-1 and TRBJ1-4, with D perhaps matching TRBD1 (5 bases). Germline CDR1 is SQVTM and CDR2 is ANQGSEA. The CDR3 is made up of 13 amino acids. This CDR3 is CSARDSPGEKLFF. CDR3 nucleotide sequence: TGCAGTGCCCGGGACTCTCCGGGTGAAAAACTGTTTTTT.

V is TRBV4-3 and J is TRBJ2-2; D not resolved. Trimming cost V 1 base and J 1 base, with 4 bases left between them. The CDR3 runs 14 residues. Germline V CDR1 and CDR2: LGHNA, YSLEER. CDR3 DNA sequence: TGCGCCAGCAGCCAAGGGAGGAACACCGGGGAGCTGTTTTTT. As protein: CASSQGRNTGELFF.

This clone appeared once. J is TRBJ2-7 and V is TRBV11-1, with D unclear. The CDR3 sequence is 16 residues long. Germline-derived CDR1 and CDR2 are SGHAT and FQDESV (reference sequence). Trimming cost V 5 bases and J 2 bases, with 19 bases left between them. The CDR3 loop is CASSPPRAQPPYEQYF. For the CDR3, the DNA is TGTGCCAGCAGCCCCCCCCGGGCCCAACCCCCCTACGAGCAGTACTTC.

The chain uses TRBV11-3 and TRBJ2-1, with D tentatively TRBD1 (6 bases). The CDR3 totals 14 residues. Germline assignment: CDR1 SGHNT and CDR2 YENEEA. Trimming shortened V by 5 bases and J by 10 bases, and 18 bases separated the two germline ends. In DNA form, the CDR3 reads TGTGCCAGCAGCGACACCCCCGCCGGGACAGAGCAGTTCTTC. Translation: CASSDTPAGTEQFF.